Each of the 2 T cell receptor beta chains below was sequenced from the same sample in a study of T cell responses to AZD1222 COVID-19 vaccine. Clones were read by immunoSEQ multiplex PCR, and TCRdb kept only the in-frame ones, dropping some. The repertoire holds under 95,000 clones, over 75% seen once, with more than 9% in the top ten. Material: peripheral blood, obtained 28 days after the second AZD1222 dose. Every receptor here comes from an adult who received the AZD1222 COVID-19 vaccine.

The genes are TRBV9 and TRBJ2-5, with 12 bases fitting TRBD2. Trimming took 3 bases from V and 3 from J; bases not matched to a gene: 3. Germline CDR1 reads SGDLS; CDR2 reads YYNGEE. The CDR3 has 15 residues. Here the CDR3 DNA reads TGTGCCAGCAGCGATCGACTAGCGGGGGAAGAGACCCAGTACTTC. Protein: CASSDRLAGEETQYF.

The V gene is TRBV7-2, the J gene TRBJ1-6; D is perhaps TRBD1 (6 bases). The V end lost 4 bases, the J end lost 6 bases, and 10 bases lay between the germline ends. This CDR3 region has 14 residues. Looked up from germline, CDR1 is SGHTA and CDR2 is FQGNSA. CDR3 protein: CASSSDSLNSPLHF. Here the CDR3 DNA reads TGTGCCAGCAGCTCGGACAGCCTTAATTCACCCCTCCACTTT.